This TCR beta chain was found in a study of human thymus T cells. Thymus pieces cut out during corrective heart surgery were the tissue that was used. The data were produced by immunoSEQ multiplex PCR, yet TCRdb's version contains in-frame clones alone and is incomplete. This table has 120,000 or so clones, 90% to 95% appearing once. Whole-study findings and limits: V and J gene usage appeared biased in thymic and blood repertoires.

In regard to this clone: Antigen unknown.

The sample was thymus tissue. The receptor's source is a boy younger than two with a congenital heart defect but otherwise immunologically healthy.

In DNA, the CDR3 is TGTGCCAGCAGTGCCCGGGACAGGGGGAATCAGCCCCAGCATTTT. It encodes CASSARDRGNQPQHF. The gene calls are TRBV28 and TRBJ1-5; TRBD1 matches 11 bases. The CDR3 is 15 amino acids. Germline assignment: CDR1 MDHEN and CDR2 SYDVKM. V trimming: 5 bases; J trimming: 4 bases; junction bases outside the gene matches: 4.